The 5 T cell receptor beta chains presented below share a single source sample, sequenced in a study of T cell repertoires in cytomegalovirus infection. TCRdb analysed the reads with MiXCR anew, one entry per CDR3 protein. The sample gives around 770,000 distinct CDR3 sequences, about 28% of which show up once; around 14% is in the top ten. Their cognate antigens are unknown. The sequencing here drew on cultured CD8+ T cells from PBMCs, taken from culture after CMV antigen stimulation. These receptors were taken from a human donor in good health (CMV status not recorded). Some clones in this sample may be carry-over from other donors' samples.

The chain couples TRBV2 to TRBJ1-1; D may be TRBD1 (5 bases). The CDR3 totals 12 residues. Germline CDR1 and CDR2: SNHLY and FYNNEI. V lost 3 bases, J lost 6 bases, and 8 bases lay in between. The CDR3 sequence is CASSDWGAEAFF. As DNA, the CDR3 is TGTGCCAGCAGTGATTGGGGGGCTGAAGCTTTCTTT. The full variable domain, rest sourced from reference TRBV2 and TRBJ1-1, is EPEVTQTPSHQVTQMGQEVILRCVPISNHLYFYWYRQILGQKVEFLVSFYNNEISEKSEIFDDQFSVERPDGSNFTLKIRSTKLEDSAMYFCASSDWGAEAFFGQGTRLTVV.

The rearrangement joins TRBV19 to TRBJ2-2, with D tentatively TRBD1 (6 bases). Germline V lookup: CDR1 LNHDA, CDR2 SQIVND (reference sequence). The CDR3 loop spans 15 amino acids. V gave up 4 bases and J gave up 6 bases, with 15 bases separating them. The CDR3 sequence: CASSRTTGIPGELFF. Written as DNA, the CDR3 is TGTGCCAGTAGTAGAACAACAGGGATACCCGGGGAGCTGTTTTTT. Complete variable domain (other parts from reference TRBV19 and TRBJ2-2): DGGITQSPKYLFRKEGQNVTLSCEQNLNHDAMYWYRQDPGQGLRLIYYSQIVNDFQKGDIAEGYSVSREKKESFPLTVTSAQKNPTAFYLCASSRTTGIPGELFFGEGSRLTVL.

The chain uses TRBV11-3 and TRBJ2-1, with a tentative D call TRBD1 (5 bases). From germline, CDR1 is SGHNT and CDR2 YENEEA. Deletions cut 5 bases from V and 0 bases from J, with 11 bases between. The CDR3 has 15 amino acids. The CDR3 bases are TGTGCCAGCAGCCCGACAGCGATCTCCTACAATGAGCAGTTCTTC. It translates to CASSPTAISYNEQFF.

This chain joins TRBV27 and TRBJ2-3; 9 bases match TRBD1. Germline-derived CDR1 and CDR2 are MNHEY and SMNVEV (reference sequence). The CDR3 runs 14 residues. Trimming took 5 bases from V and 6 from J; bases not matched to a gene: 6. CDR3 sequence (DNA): TGTGCCAGCAGTCCCGGGACAGGGTATGATACGCAGTATTTT. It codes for CASSPGTGYDTQYF.

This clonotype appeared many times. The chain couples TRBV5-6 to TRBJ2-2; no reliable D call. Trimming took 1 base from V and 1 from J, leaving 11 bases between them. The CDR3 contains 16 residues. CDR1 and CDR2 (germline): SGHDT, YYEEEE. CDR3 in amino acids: CASSLFPSRNTGELFF. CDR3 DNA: TGTGCCAGCAGCTTGTTCCCGTCGAGGAACACCGGGGAGCTGTTTTTT.